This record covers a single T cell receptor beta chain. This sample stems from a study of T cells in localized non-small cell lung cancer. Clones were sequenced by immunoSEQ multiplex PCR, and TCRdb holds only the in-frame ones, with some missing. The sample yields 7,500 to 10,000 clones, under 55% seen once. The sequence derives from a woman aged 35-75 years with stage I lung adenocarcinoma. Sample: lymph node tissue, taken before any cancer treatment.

This chain's CDR3 is CASSPRDGKETQYF. DNA for the CDR3: TGTGCCAGCTCACCACGGGACGGTAAAGAGACCCAGTACTTC. This chain links TRBV18 with TRBJ2-5, with D tentatively TRBD1 or TRBD2 (5 bases each). Trimming left V 1 base short and J 3 bases short, with 9 bases between. Germline CDR1 KGHSH, CDR2 LQKENI. The CDR3 length is 14 residues.